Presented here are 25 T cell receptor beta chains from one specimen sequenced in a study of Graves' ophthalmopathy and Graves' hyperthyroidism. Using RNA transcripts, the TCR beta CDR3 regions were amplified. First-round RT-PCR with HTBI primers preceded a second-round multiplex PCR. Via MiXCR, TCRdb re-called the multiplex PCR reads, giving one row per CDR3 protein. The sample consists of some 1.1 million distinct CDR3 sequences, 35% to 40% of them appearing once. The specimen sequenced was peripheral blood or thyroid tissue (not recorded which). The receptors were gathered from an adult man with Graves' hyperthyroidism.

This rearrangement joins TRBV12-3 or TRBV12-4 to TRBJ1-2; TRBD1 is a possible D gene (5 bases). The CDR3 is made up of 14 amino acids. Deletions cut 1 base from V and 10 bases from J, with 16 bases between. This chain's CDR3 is CASSLVAGKGYYTF. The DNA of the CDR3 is TGTGCCAGCAGTTTAGTAGCAGGGAAAGGGTACTACACCTTC.

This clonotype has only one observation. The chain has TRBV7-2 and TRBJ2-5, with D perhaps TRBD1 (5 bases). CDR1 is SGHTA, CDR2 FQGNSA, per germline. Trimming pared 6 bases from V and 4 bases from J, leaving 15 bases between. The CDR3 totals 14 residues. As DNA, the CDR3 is TGTGCCAGCAGGTCGACAAATGGGGCAGAGACCCAGTACTTC. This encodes CASRSTNGAETQYF.

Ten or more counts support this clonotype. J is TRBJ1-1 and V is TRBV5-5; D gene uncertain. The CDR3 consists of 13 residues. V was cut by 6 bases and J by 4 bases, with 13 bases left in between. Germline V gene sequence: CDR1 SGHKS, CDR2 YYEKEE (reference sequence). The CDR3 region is CASTIAWVTEAFF. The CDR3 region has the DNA TGTGCCAGCACCATAGCTTGGGTCACTGAAGCTTTCTTT.

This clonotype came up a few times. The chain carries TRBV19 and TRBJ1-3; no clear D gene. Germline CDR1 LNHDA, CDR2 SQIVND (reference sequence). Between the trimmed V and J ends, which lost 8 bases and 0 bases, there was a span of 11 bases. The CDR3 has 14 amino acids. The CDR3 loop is CASLDKISGNTIYF. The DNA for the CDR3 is TGTGCCAGTTTAGACAAAATCTCTGGAAACACCATATATTTT.

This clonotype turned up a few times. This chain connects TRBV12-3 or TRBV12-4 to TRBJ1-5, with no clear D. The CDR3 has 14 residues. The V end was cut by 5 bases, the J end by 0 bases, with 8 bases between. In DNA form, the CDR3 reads TGTGCCAGCAGTAACCGGATTAGCAATCAGCCCCAGCATTTT. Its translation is CASSNRISNQPQHF.

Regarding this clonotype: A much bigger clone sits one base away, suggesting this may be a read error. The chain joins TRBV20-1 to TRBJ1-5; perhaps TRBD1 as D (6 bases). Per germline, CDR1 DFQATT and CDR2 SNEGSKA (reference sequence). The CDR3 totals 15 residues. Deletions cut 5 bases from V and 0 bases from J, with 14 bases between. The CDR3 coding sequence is TGCAGTGCTGGTCACCGACAGGATAGCAATCAGCCCCAGCATTTT. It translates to CSAGHRQDSNQPQHF.

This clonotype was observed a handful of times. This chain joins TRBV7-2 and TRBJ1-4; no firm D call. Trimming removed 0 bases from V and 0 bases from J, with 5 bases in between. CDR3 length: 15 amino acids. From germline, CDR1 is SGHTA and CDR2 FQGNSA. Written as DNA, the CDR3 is TGTGCCAGCAGCTTAGCCCAGACAACTAATGAAAAACTGTTTTTT. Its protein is CASSLAQTTNEKLFF.

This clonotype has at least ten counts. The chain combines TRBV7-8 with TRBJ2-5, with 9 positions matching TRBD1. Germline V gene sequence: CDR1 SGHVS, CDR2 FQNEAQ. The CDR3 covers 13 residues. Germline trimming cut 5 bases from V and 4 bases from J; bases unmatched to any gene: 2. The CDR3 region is CASSRTGAETQYF. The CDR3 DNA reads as TGTGCCAGCAGCCGGACAGGGGCAGAGACCCAGTACTTC.

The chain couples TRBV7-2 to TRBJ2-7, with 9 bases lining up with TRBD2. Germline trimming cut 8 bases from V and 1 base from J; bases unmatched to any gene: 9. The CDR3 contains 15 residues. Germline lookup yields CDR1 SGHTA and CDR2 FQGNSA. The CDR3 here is CASSPRTSASYEQYF. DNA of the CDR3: TGTGCCAGCTCTCCCCGGACTAGCGCATCCTACGAGCAGTACTTC.

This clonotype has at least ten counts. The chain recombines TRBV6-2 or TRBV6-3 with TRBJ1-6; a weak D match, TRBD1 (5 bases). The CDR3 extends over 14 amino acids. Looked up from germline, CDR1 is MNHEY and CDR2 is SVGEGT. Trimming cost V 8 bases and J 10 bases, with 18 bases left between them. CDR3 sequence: CASCRGHLNSPLHF. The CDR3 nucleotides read TGTGCCAGCTGCCGCGGACATCTTAACTCACCCCTCCACTTT.

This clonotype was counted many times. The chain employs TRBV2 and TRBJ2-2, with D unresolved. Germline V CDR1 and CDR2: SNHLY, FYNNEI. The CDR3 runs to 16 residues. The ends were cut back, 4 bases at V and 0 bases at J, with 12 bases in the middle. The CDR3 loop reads CASSVLAAPNTGELFF. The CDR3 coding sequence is TGTGCCAGCAGTGTTCTCGCGGCCCCGAACACCGGGGAGCTGTTTTTT.

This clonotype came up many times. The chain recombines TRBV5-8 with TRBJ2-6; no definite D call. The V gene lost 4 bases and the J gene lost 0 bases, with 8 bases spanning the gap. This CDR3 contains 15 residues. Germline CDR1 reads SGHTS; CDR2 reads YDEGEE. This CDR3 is CASSRIRSGANVLTF. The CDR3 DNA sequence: TGTGCCAGCAGCCGCATACGCTCTGGGGCCAACGTCCTGACTTTC.

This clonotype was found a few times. The CDR3 coding sequence is TGCAGCTGGGGGGTGAACTATGGCTACACCTTC. Its translation is CSWGVNYGYTF. The V call is TRBV29-1, the J call TRBJ1-2, with D possibly matching TRBD1 (5 bases). CDR1 is SQVTM, CDR2 ANQGSEA, per germline. The CDR3 is made up of 11 amino acids. The V gene lost 8 bases and the J gene lost 2 bases, with 9 bases spanning the gap.

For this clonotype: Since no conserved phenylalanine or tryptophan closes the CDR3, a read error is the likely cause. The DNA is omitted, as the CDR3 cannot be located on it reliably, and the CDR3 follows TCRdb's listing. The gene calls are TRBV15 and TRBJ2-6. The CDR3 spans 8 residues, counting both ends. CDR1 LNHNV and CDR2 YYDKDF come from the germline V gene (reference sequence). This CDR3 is CATSVGTS.

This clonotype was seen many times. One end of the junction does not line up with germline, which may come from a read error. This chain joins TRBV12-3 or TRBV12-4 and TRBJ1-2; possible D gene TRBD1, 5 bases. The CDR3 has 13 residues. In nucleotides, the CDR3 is TGTGCCAGCAGCTTAGAGGGGTTAATTGGCTACACCTTC. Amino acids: CASSLEGLIGYTF.

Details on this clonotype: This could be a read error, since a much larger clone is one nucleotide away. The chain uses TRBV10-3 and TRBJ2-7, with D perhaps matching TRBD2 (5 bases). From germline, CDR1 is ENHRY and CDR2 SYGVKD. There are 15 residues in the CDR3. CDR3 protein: CAFSELVTSSYEQYF. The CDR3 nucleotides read TGTGCCTTCAGTGAACTAGTGACCTCATCCTACGAGCAGTACTTC.

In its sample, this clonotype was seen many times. This chain's CDR3 is CASSPRQTRDYGYTF. CDR3 coding DNA: TGTGCCAGCAGCCCCCGACAGACTCGGGACTATGGCTACACCTTC. The rearrangement joins TRBV9 to TRBJ1-2; tentative D call: TRBD1 (5 bases). This CDR3 has 15 residues. Trimming left V 4 bases short and J 3 bases short, with 16 bases between. Germline V gene sequence: CDR1 SGDLS, CDR2 YYNGEE. Full variable domain (missing parts from reference TRBV9 and TRBJ1-2): DSGVTQTPKHLITATGQRVTLRCSPRSGDLSVYWYQQSLDQGLQFLIQYYNGEERAKGNILERFSAQQFPDLHSELNLSSLELGDSALYFCASSPRQTRDYGYTFGSGTRLTVV.

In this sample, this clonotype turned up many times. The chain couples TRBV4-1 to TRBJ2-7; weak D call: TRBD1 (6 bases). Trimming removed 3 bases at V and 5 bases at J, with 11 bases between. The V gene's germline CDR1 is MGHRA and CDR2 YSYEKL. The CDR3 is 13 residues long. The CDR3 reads CASSQGGGDEQYF. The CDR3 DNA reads TGCGCCAGCAGCCAGGGTGGGGGCGACGAGCAGTACTTC.

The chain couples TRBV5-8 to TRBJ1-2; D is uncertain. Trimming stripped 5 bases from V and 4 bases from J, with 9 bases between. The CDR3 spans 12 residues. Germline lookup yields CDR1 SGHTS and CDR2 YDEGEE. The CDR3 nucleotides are TGTGCCAGCAGAGAGGCTAGCTATGGCTACACCTTC. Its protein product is CASREASYGYTF.

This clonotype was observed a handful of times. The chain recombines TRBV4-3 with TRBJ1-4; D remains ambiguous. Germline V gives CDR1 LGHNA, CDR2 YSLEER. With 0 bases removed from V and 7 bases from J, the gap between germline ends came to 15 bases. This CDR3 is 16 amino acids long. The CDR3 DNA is TGCGCCAGCAGCCAAGAGAGCACGAGAAGAGGTGAAAAACTGTTTTTT. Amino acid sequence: CASSQESTRRGEKLFF.

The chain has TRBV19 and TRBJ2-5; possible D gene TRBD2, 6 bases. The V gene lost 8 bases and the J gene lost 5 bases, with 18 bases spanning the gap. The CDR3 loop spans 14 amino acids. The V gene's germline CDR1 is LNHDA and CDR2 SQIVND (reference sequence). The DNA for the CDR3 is TGTGCCAGTTACTCGCCGACGGGGAGGGAGACCCAGTACTTC. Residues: CASYSPTGRETQYF.

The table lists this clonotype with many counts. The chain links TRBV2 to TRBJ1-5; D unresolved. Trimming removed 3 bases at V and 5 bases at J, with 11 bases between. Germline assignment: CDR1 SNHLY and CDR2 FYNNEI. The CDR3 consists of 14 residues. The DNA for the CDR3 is TGTGCCAGCAGTGATGAGGGAGCGGATCAGCCCCAGCATTTT. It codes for CASSDEGADQPQHF.

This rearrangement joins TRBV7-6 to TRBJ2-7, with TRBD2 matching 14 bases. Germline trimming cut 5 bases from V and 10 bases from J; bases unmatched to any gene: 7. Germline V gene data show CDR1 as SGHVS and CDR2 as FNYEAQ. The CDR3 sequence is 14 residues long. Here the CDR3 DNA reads TGTGCCAGCAGCCCACCGGGACTAGCGGGGGTTCAGTACTTC. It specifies CASSPPGLAGVQYF.

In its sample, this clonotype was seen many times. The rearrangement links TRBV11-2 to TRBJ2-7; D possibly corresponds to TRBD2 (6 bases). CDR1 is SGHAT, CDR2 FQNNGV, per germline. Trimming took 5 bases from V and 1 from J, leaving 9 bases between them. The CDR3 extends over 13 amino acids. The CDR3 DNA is TGTGCCAGCAGCCGGGACTTATCCTACGAGCAGTACTTC. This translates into CASSRDLSYEQYF.

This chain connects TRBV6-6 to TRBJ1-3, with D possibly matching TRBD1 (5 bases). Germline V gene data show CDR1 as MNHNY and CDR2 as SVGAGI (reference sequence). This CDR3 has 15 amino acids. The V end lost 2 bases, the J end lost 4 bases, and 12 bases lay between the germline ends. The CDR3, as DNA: TGTGCCAGCAGTTACGCCAGGGCACTCGGAAACACCATATATTTT. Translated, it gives CASSYARALGNTIYF.